These 2 T cell receptor beta chains came from one sample sequenced in a study of OX40 agonist ivuxolimab in advanced cancers. Assay: immunoSEQ multiplex PCR; the TCRdb copy retains only in-frame clones and omits some. The profile shows under 85,000 clones, just over 85% of them singletons. The sample in question was CD4+ or CD8+ T cells sorted from blood, obtained in a trial of the OX40 agonist ivuxolimab. The receptors here all came from an adult with an advanced solid tumor such as melanoma, head and neck, liver or kidney cancer.

The V call is TRBV2, the J call TRBJ2-3; D call uncertain. The V end was cut by 8 bases, the J end by 0 bases, with 6 bases between. Looked up from germline, CDR1 is SNHLY and CDR2 is FYNNEI. The CDR3 spans 12 residues. Here the CDR3 DNA reads TGTGCCAGCCGGATTAGCACAGATACGCAGTATTTT. Encoded protein: CASRISTDTQYF.

This sequence joins TRBV10-1 and TRBJ2-3, with TRBD1 matching over 7 bases. V lost 8 bases and J lost 4; bases outside the gene matches: 6. This CDR3 has 13 residues. Looked up from germline, CDR1 is WNHNN and CDR2 is SYGVQD (reference sequence). CDR3 region: CASRDSPPDTQYF. In DNA, the CDR3 is TGCGCCAGCCGGGACAGCCCTCCAGATACGCAGTATTTT.